Presented here are 20 T cell receptor beta chains from one specimen sequenced in a study of T cell responses to AZD1222 COVID-19 vaccine. TCRdb's copy holds only in-frame clones and misses some; the assay was immunoSEQ multiplex PCR. The sample lists roughly 150,000 clones; about nine tenths were seen once. Source: peripheral blood, taken on day 0 of AZD1222 vaccination. The receptors come from an adult in good health.

V and J are TRBV5-4 and TRBJ1-6, with TRBD1 as a possible D gene (6 bases). The CDR3 extends over 17 amino acids. Trimming cost V 3 bases and J 0 bases, with 13 bases left between them. Per germline, CDR1 SGHNT and CDR2 YYREEE (reference sequence). The CDR3 coding sequence is TGTGCCAGCAGCTCCGGACAGCTGAGCTCCTATAATTCACCCCTCCACTTT. Encoded protein: CASSSGQLSSYNSPLHF.

The chain combines TRBV30 with TRBJ2-5; D may match TRBD1 or TRBD2 (6 bases each). Trimming stripped 0 bases from V and 4 bases from J, with 9 bases between. This CDR3 has 13 residues. CDR1 is GTSNPN, CDR2 SVGIG, per germline (reference sequence). CDR3 in amino acids: CAWSVQGGETQYF. In nucleotides, the CDR3 is TGTGCCTGGAGTGTACAGGGAGGAGAGACCCAGTACTTC. Together with reference TRBV30 and TRBJ2-5, the CDR3 gives the full variable domain: SQTIHQWPATLVQPVGSPLSLECTVEGTSNPNLYWYRQAAGRGLQLLFYSVGIGQISSEVPQNLSASRPQDRQFILSSKKLLLSDSGFYLCAWSVQGGETQYFGPGTRLLVL.

The V call is TRBV6-6, the J call TRBJ2-7; the D gene could be TRBD1 or TRBD2 (5 bases each). Trimming cost V 8 bases and J 2 bases, with 19 bases left between them. The germline V gene encodes CDR1 MNHNY and CDR2 SVGAGI (reference sequence). The CDR3 runs to 15 residues. CDR3 sequence reads: CASSGMGTLTYEQYF. The CDR3 DNA follows: TGTGCCAGCTCGGGTATGGGGACCCTGACCTACGAGCAGTACTTC.

The chain combines TRBV7-3 with TRBJ1-2; maybe TRBD1 (5 bases). Germline V gene lookup returns CDR1 SGHTA and CDR2 FQGTGA. This CDR3 contains 14 residues. Deletions cut 3 bases from V and 5 bases from J, with 13 bases between. The DNA of the CDR3 is TGTGCCAGCAGCTTCTCGACAGAAGATTATGGCTACACCTTC. Translated: CASSFSTEDYGYTF. The full variable domain, completed using reference TRBV7-3 and TRBJ1-2, is GAGVSQTPSNKVTEKGKYVELRCDPISGHTALYWYRQSLGQGPEFLIYFQGTGAADDSGLPNDRFFAVRPEGSVSTLKIQRTERGDSAVYLCASSFSTEDYGYTFGSGTRLTVV.

This clone was seen once. The V gene is TRBV21-1, the J gene TRBJ2-3. TRBV21-1 is listed as a pseudogene. This CDR3 has 12 amino acids. The CDR3 is CARVKGEDTQYF. DNA for the CDR3: TGTGCCAGAGTTAAGGGTGAAGATACGCAGTATTTT.

V usage is TRBV28 and J usage is TRBJ1-1; a possible D gene is TRBD1 (5 bases). The V end was cut by 6 bases, the J end by 3 bases, with 17 bases between. The CDR3 is 15 residues long. Germline CDR1 is MDHEN and CDR2 is SYDVKM. The CDR3 DNA sequence: TGTGCCAGCAGAGTACAAGGGGTGTTGGACACTGAAGCTTTCTTT. It yields the protein CASRVQGVLDTEAFF.

The chain is built from TRBV7-8 and TRBJ2-5; D unresolved. V shed 1 base and J shed 4 bases, with 7 bases lying between them. This CDR3 is 13 amino acids long. Per the germline V gene, CDR1 is SGHVS and CDR2 is FQNEAQ. The CDR3 is CASSLELRETQYF. CDR3 in DNA: TGTGCCAGCAGCTTAGAACTCCGAGAGACCCAGTACTTC.

The chain uses TRBV4-1 and TRBJ2-1; 13 bases line up with TRBD2. V lost 8 bases, J lost 6 bases, and 1 base stayed unmatched. The germline V gene has CDR1 MGHRA and CDR2 YSYEKL. The CDR3 has 13 amino acids. CDR3 DNA: TGCGCCAGCCGACTAGCGGGAGGCAATGAGCAGTTCTTC. It codes for CASRLAGGNEQFF.

This clone was recorded a few times. The chain uses TRBV2 and TRBJ1-5; a possible D gene is TRBD1 (5 bases). CDR1 SNHLY and CDR2 FYNNEI come from the germline V gene. The CDR3 sequence is 14 residues long. The V and J ends lost 3 bases and 3 bases respectively, with 9 bases between them. This CDR3 is CASSDRAVNQPQHF. The DNA for the CDR3 is TGTGCCAGCAGTGACAGGGCGGTCAATCAGCCCCAGCATTTT.

The rearrangement links TRBV30 to TRBJ1-1; D call uncertain. The CDR3 contains 14 residues. Germline lookup yields CDR1 GTSNPN and CDR2 SVGIG (reference sequence). The V gene lost 3 bases and the J gene lost 0 bases, with 11 bases spanning the gap. CDR3 nucleotides: TGTGCCTGGAGCGCAGGACGGTTGAACACTGAAGCTTTCTTT. Its protein product is CAWSAGRLNTEAFF.

V usage is TRBV2 and J usage is TRBJ1-5; the match to TRBD1 covers 8 bases. Trimming took 1 base from V and 5 from J; bases not matched to a gene: 22. Germline V gene data show CDR1 as SNHLY and CDR2 as FYNNEI. This CDR3 has 21 amino acids. This CDR3 is CASSEGQTGTGQLPTYQPQHF. The CDR3 nucleotides read TGTGCCAGCAGTGAAGGGCAGACCGGGACAGGTCAACTCCCGACTTATCAGCCCCAGCATTTT.

The V and J genes are TRBV19 and TRBJ1-4; no clear D. Germline lookup yields CDR1 LNHDA and CDR2 SQIVND (reference sequence). Trimming removed 3 bases from V and 8 bases from J, with 16 bases in between. The CDR3 extends over 15 amino acids. This CDR3 reads CASSMRKALREKLFF. DNA of the CDR3: TGTGCCAGTAGTATGAGGAAGGCTCTAAGGGAAAAACTGTTTTTT. Variable domain in full (rest from reference TRBV19 and TRBJ1-4): DGGITQSPKYLFRKEGQNVTLSCEQNLNHDAMYWYRQDPGQGLRLIYYSQIVNDFQKGDIAEGYSVSREKKESFPLTVTSAQKNPTAFYLCASSMRKALREKLFFGSGTQLSVL.

The CDR3 protein is CATKSGGAPNQPQHF. DNA for the CDR3: TGTGCCACCAAAAGCGGGGGGGCGCCGAATCAGCCCCAGCATTTT. V and J are TRBV6-5 and TRBJ1-5; perhaps TRBD1 as D (6 bases). The length of the CDR3 is 15 residues. CDR1 is MNHEY and CDR2 is SVGAGI in the germline V gene. Trimming stripped 10 bases from V and 4 bases from J, with 20 bases between.

This rearrangement joins TRBV29-1 to TRBJ1-1; D ambiguous. Germline-derived CDR1 and CDR2 are SQVTM and ANQGSEA. The CDR3 is 11 residues long. The V and J ends lost 6 bases and 0 bases respectively, with 5 bases between them. CDR3 DNA sequence: TGCAGCGTAGGGTTGAACACTGAAGCTTTCTTT. Protein sequence: CSVGLNTEAFF.

V usage is TRBV9 and J usage is TRBJ1-5, with TRBD1 matching over 12 bases. The CDR3 runs 17 residues. After removal of 4 bases from V and 2 bases from J, the junction contained 7 bases not matched to a gene. CDR1 and CDR2 from the germline V gene are SGDLS and YYNGEE. The CDR3 reads CASSPGQGAGGNQPQHF. For the CDR3, the DNA is TGTGCCAGCAGCCCGGGACAGGGGGCAGGTGGCAATCAGCCCCAGCATTTT.

The chain has TRBV27 and TRBJ1-1; D gene uncertain. Trimming pared 7 bases from V and 5 bases from J, leaving 17 bases between. Germline assignment: CDR1 MNHEY and CDR2 SMNVEV (reference sequence). This CDR3 is 14 amino acids long. The CDR3 protein is CASTRLGTWTEAFF. CDR3 nucleotides: TGTGCCAGCACCCGATTGGGAACGTGGACTGAAGCTTTCTTT.

This clone was observed a handful of times. CDR3 residues: CASSLAIGGELFF. CDR3 DNA: TGTGCCAGTAGCCTAGCAATCGGCGGGGAGCTGTTTTTT. The chain recombines TRBV19 with TRBJ2-2, with D possibly TRBD2 on 5 matching bases. There are 13 residues in the CDR3. CDR1 is LNHDA, CDR2 SQIVND, per germline (reference sequence). V lost 6 bases and J 7 bases, leaving 12 bases between the germline ends.

This chain connects TRBV30 to TRBJ2-7; D uncertain. Trimming pared 2 bases from V and 3 bases from J, leaving 8 bases between. The CDR3 runs 12 residues. Per the germline V gene, CDR1 is GTSNPN and CDR2 is SVGIG (reference sequence). In DNA form, the CDR3 reads TGTGCCTGGAGTAGCAGCATCTACGAGCAGTACTTC. As protein: CAWSSSIYEQYF. Full variable domain (rest looked up from reference TRBV30 and TRBJ2-7): SQTIHQWPATLVQPVGSPLSLECTVEGTSNPNLYWYRQAAGRGLQLLFYSVGIGQISSEVPQNLSASRPQDRQFILSSKKLLLSDSGFYLCAWSSSIYEQYFGPGTRLTVT.

The genes are TRBV7-9 and TRBJ1-1; TRBD1 might be the D (5 bases). Per the germline V gene, CDR1 is SEHNR and CDR2 is FQNEAQ (reference sequence). The CDR3 length is 15 residues. The V end lost 5 bases, the J end lost 0 bases, and 13 bases lay between the germline ends. This CDR3 reads CASSRLGGMNTEAFF. In DNA, the CDR3 is TGTGCCAGCAGCCGCCTCGGGGGGATGAACACTGAAGCTTTCTTT.

The rearrangement links TRBV7-2 to TRBJ1-5; 8 positions match TRBD1. The length of the CDR3 is 13 residues. V was pared by 6 bases and J by 6 bases, with 4 bases of the junction left unmatched. Looked up from germline, CDR1 is SGHTA and CDR2 is FQGNSA. The DNA of the CDR3 is TGTGCCAGCAGTTACAGGGGGGGTCAGCCCCAGCATTTT. Its protein is CASSYRGGQPQHF.